Following are 7 T cell receptor beta chains from one sample sequenced in a study of blood T cell repertoires in COVID-19. Sequenced by immunoSEQ multiplex PCR; TCRdb stores in-frame clones only, minus some. The repertoire has about 110,000 clones, nearly 85% of them found once; the top ten carry 5.5% to 8%. Sequenced input: peripheral blood. The receptors here all came from a woman between 50 and 59 years old with acute or convalescent COVID-19.

The V and J genes are TRBV18 and TRBJ1-1; the match to TRBD1 covers 10 bases. CDR3 length: 15 residues. Per germline, CDR1 KGHSH and CDR2 LQKENI. V lost 1 base, J lost 4 bases, and 3 bases stayed unmatched. In nucleotides, the CDR3 is TGTGCCAGCTCACCACTGGGACAGGGGAGCACTGAAGCTTTCTTT. Encoded protein: CASSPLGQGSTEAFF.

The chain recombines TRBV10-1 with TRBJ2-7, with no clear D. CDR1 and CDR2 (germline): WNHNN, SYGVQD (reference sequence). This CDR3 is 13 amino acids long. V was shortened by 2 bases and J by 3 bases, with 8 bases between the two germline ends. The CDR3 region is CASSEDTYYEQYF. The CDR3 DNA reads as TGCGCCAGCAGTGAGGACACTTACTACGAGCAGTACTTC.

The rearrangement joins TRBV5-6 to TRBJ1-1, with D unclear. CDR3 size: 13 residues. The V and J ends lost 0 bases and 3 bases respectively, with 6 bases between them. Germline-derived CDR1 and CDR2 are SGHDT and YYEEEE. CDR3 sequence reads: CASSLAVDTEAFF. CDR3 bases: TGTGCCAGCAGCTTGGCGGTAGACACTGAAGCTTTCTTT.

The rearrangement links TRBV6-5 to TRBJ1-5; D is undetermined. The CDR3 is 14 amino acids. The V end lost 6 bases, the J end lost 2 bases, and 11 bases lay between the germline ends. The germline V gene has CDR1 MNHEY and CDR2 SVGAGI. In nucleotides, the CDR3 is TGTGCCAGCAGCACGGGGAAGGGCAATCAGCCCCAGCATTTT. Translation: CASSTGKGNQPQHF.

The chain uses TRBV5-1 and TRBJ1-1; D is unresolved. Germline CDR1 is SGHRS and CDR2 is YFSETQ. The V end was cut by 2 bases, the J end by 0 bases, with 5 bases between. This CDR3 is built from 13 residues. In DNA, the CDR3 is TGCGCCAGCAGCTTTAACATGAACACTGAAGCTTTCTTT. It encodes CASSFNMNTEAFF.

The rearrangement joins TRBV9 to TRBJ1-1, with D possibly matching TRBD1 (5 bases). This CDR3 region has 14 residues. V was pared by 8 bases and J by 0 bases, with 14 bases between. Germline V gene lookup returns CDR1 SGDLS and CDR2 YYNGEE. CDR3 in amino acids: CASTLEGLNTEAFF. The CDR3 nucleotides read TGTGCCAGTACCTTGGAGGGGTTGAACACTGAAGCTTTCTTT.

V is TRBV19 and J is TRBJ2-2; D gene uncertain. CDR1 LNHDA and CDR2 SQIVND come from the germline V gene (reference sequence). The V gene lost 3 bases and the J gene lost 9 bases, with 11 bases spanning the gap. The length of the CDR3 is 13 residues. The CDR3 DNA is TGTGCCAGTAGTATCCCACAGAGCTGGGAGCTGTTTTTT. Encoded protein: CASSIPQSWELFF.